This TCR beta chain was profiled in a study of blood T cell repertoires in COVID-19. In the study overall: Collection of acute and convalescent COVID-19 samples took place in the United States, Italy and Spain.

The method was immunoSEQ multiplex PCR; TCRdb's version includes in-frame clones alone and lacks a portion of them. Of about 240,000 clones listed, roughly 91% are singletons. The CDR3 runs 14 residues. Germline-derived CDR1 and CDR2 are SGHDT and YYEEEE. V trimming: 6 bases; J trimming: 2 bases; junction bases outside the gene matches: 7. Followed longitudinally, the Seattle patients had been enrolled during active infection. The chain has TRBV5-6 and TRBJ2-5; 7 nucleotides match TRBD2. The specimen sequenced was peripheral blood. The sequence came from a man in his thirties or forties with COVID-19, enrolled during active disease. The CDR3 nucleotides are TGTGCCAGCACCCGACTAGCTCCACAAGAGACCCAGTACTTC. This translates into CASTRLAPQETQYF.